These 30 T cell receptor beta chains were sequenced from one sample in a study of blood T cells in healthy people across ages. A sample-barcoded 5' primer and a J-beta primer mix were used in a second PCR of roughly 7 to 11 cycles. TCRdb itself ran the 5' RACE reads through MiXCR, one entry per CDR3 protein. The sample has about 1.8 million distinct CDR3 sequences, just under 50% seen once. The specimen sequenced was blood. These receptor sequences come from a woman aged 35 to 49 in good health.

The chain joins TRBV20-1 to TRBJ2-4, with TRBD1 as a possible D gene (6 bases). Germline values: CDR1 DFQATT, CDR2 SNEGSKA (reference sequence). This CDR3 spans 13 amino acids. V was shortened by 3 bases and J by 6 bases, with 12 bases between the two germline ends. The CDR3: CSARDQGTNIQYF. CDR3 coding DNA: TGCAGTGCTAGGGATCAGGGGACAAACATTCAGTACTTC.

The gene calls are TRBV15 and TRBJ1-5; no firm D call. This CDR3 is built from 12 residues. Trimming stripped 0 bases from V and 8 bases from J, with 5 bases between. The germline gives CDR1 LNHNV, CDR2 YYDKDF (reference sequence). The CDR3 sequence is CATSREGEPQHF. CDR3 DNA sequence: TGTGCCACCAGCAGAGAAGGAGAGCCCCAGCATTTT.

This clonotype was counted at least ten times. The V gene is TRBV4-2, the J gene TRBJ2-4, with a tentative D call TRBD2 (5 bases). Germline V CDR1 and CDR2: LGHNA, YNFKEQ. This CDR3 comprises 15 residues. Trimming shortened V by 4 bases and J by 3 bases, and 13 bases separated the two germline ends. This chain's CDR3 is CASSRVLRDKNIQYF. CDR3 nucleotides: TGTGCCAGCAGCCGAGTGCTCCGGGACAAAAACATTCAGTACTTC.

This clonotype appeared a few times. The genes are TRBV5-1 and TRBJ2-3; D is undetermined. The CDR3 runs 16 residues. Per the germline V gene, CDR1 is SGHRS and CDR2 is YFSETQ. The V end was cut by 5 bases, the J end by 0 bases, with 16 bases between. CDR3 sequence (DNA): TGCGCCAGCAGTTCAACTTGGGGTTTTAGCACAGATACGCAGTATTTT. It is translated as CASSSTWGFSTDTQYF. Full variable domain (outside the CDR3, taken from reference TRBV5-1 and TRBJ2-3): KAGVTQTPRYLIKTRGQQVTLSCSPISGHRSVSWYQQTPGQGLQFLFEYFSETQRNKGNFPGRFSGRQFSNSRSEMNVSTLELGDSALYLCASSSTWGFSTDTQYFGPGTRLTVL.

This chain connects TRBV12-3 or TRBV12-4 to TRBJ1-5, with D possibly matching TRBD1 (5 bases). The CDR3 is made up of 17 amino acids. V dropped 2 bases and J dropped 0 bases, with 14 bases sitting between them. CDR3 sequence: CASSLLSAGYSNQPQHF. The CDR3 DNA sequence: TGTGCCAGCAGTTTACTTTCGGCAGGGTATAGCAATCAGCCCCAGCATTTT.

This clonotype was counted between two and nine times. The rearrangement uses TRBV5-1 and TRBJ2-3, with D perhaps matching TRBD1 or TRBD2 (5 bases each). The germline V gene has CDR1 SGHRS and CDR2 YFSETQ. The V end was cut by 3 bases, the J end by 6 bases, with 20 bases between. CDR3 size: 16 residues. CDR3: CASSSETGTQVDTQYF. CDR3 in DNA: TGCGCCAGCAGCTCCGAGACCGGGACCCAGGTGGATACGCAGTATTTT.

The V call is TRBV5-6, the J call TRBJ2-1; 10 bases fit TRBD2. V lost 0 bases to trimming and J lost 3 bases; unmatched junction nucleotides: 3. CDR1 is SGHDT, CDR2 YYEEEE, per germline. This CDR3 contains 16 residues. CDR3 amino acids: CASSLERGGYYNEQFF. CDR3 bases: TGTGCCAGCAGCTTGGAGCGGGGGGGCTACTACAATGAGCAGTTCTTC.

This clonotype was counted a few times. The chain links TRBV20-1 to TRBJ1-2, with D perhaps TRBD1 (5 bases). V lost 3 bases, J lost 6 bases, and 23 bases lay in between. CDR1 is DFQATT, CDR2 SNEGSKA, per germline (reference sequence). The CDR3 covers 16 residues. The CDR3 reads CSASRFGSGGKDGYTF. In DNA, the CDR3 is TGCAGTGCTAGTAGATTCGGCTCGGGGGGTAAAGATGGCTACACCTTC.

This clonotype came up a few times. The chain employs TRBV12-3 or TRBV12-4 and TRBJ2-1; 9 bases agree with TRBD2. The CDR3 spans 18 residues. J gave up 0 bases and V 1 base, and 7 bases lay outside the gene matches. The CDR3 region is CASSLGASGVTSYNEQFF. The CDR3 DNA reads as TGTGCCAGCAGTTTAGGGGCTAGCGGGGTAACCTCCTACAATGAGCAGTTCTTC.

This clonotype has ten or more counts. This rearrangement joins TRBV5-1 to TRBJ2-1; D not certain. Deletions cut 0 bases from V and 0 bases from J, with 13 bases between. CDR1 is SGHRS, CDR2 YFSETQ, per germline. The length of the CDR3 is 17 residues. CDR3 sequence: CASSLGSGPSSYNEQFF. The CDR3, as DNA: TGCGCCAGCAGCTTGGGGTCAGGTCCTAGCTCCTACAATGAGCAGTTCTTC.

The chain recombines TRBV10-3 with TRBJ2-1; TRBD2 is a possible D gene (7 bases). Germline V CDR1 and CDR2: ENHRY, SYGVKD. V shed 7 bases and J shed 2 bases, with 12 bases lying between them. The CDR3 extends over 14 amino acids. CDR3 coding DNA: TGTGCCATCAAGGAGGGGGGGGCCTACAATGAGCAGTTCTTC. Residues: CAIKEGGAYNEQFF.

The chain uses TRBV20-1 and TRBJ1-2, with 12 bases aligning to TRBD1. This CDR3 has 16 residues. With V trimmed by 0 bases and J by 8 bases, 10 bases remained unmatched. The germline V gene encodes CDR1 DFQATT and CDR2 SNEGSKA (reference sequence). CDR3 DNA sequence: TGCAGTGCTAGAGATGACCCGGGACAGGGGGCGATAGGCTACACCTTC. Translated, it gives CSARDDPGQGAIGYTF.

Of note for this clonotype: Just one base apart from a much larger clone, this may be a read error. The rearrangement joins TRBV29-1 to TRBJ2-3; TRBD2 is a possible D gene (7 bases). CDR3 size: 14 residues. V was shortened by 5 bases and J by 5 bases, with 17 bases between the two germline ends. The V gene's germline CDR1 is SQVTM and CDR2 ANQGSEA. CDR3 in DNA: TGCAGCGTTACCGACGGGGGGCGAGGAGATACGCAGTATTTT. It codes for CSVTDGGRGDTQYF.

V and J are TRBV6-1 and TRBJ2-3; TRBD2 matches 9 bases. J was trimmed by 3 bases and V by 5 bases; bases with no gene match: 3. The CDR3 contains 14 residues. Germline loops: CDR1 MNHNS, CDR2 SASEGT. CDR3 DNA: TGTGCCAGCAGTAACCTAGCGGGGACAGATACGCAGTATTTT. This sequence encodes CASSNLAGTDTQYF.

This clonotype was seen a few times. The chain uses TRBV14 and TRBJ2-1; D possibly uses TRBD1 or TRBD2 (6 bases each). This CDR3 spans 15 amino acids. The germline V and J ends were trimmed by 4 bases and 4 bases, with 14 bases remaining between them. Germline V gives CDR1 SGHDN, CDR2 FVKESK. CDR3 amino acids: CASSPWGAGYNEQFF. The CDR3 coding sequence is TGTGCCAGCAGCCCCTGGGGGGCAGGATACAATGAGCAGTTCTTC.

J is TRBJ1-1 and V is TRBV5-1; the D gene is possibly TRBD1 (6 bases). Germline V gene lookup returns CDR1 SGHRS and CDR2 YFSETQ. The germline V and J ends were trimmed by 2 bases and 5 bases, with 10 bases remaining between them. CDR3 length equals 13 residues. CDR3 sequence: CASSFQGWTEAFF. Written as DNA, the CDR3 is TGCGCCAGCAGCTTCCAGGGGTGGACTGAAGCTTTCTTT.

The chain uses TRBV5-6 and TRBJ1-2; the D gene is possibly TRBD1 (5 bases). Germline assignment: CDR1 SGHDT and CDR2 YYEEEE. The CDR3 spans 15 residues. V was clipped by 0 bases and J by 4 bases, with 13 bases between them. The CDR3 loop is CASSLDRDRRYGYTF. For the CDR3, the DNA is TGTGCCAGCAGCTTGGATAGGGACCGACGCTATGGCTACACCTTC.

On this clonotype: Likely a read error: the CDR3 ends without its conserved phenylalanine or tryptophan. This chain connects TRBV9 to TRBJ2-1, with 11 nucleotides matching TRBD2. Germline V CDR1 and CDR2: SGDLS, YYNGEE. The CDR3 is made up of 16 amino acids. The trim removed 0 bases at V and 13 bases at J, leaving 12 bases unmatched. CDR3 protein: CASSVAPTSGDETQFS. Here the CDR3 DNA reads TGTGCCAGCAGCGTAGCCCCGACTAGCGGGGACGAGACCCAGTTCTCC.

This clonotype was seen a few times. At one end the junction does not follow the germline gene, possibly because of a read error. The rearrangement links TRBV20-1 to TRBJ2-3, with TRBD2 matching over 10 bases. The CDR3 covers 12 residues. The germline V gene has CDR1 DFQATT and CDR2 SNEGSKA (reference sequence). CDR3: CNASGGEDTQYF. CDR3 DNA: TGCAATGCTAGCGGGGGTGAAGATACGCAGTATTTT.

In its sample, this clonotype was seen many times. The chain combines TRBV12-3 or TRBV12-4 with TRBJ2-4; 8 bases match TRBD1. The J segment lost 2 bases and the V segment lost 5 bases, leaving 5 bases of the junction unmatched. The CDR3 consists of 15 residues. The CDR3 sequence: CASSGRQGTKNIQYF. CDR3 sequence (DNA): TGTGCCAGCAGTGGAAGACAGGGGACCAAAAACATTCAGTACTTC.

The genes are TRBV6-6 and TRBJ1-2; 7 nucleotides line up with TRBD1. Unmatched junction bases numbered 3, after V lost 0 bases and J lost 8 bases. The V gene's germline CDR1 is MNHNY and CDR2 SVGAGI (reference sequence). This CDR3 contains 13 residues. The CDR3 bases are TGTGCCAGCAGTTACTCGGAAGGGGGCGGCTACACCTTC. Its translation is CASSYSEGGGYTF.

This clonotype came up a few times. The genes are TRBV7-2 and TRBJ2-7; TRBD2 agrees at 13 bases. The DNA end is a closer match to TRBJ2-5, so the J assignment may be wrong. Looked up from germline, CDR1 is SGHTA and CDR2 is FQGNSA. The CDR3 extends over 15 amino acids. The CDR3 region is CASSKLAGGLETQYF. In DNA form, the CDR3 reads TGTGCCAGCAGCAAACTAGCGGGGGGGTTGGAGACCCAGTACTTC.

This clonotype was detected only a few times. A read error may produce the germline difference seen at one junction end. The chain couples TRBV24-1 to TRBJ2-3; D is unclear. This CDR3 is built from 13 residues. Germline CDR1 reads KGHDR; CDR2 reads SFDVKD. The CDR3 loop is CATSDPFPGTQYF. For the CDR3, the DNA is TGTGCTACCAGTGATCCCTTTCCGGGCACGCAGTATTTT.

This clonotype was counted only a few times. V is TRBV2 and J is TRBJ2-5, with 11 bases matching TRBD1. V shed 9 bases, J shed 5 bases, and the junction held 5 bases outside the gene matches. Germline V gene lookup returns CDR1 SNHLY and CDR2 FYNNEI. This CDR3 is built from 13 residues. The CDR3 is CASRDRGIETQYF. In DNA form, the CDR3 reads TGTGCCAGTCGGGACAGGGGGATTGAGACCCAGTACTTC.

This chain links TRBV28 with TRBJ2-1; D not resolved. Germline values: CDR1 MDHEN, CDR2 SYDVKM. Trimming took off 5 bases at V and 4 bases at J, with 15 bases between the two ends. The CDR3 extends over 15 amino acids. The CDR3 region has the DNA TGTGCCAGCAGTCCCCGGGCGAGAGTTTACAATGAGCAGTTCTTC. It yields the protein CASSPRARVYNEQFF.

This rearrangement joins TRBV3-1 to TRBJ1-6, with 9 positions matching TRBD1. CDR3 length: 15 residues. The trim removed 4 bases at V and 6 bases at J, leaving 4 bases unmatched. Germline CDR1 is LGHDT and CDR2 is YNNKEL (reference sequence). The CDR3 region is CASSPGTGTNSPLHF. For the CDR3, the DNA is TGTGCCAGCAGCCCCGGGACAGGGACTAATTCACCCCTCCACTTT.

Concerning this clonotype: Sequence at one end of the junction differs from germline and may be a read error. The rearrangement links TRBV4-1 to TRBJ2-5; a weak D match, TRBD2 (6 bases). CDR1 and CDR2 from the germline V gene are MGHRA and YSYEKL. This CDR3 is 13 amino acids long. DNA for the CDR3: TGCGCCAGCAGCCAGGGGGGAACGGAGACCCTGTACTTC. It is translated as CASSQGGTETLYF.

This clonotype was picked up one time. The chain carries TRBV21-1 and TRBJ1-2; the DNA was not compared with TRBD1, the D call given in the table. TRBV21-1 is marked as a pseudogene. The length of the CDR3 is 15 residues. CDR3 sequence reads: CASSPPGQGARGYTF. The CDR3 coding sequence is TGTGCCAGCTCTCCGCCGGGACAGGGGGCTCGTGGCTACACCTTC.

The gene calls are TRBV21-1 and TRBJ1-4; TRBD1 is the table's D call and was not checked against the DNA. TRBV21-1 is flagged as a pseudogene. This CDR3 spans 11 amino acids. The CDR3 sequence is CATGWDEKLFF. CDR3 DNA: TGTGCGACAGGGTGGGATGAAAAACTGTTTTTT.

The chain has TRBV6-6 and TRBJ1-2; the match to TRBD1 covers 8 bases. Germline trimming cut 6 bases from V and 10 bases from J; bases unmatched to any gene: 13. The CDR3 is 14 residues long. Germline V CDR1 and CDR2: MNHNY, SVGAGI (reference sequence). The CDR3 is CASRFDRGQGFYTF. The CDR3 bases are TGTGCCAGCAGGTTCGACAGGGGCCAGGGTTTCTACACCTTC.